The sequence of this T cell receptor (beta chain) was determined in a study of blood T cell repertoires in COVID-19. Enrollees, roughly 18 to 90 years old, lived in 24 US areas. Recovered status applied to Cohort 3 donors who had two consecutive negative PCRs. It also applied to those with clearance or with symptom resolution. Some clones are missing from TCRdb's copy, which holds only in-frame ones; the method was immunoSEQ multiplex PCR. This table holds some 510,000 clones, roughly 90% found once. Trimming took 6 bases from V and 9 from J; bases not matched to a gene: 9. From germline, CDR1 is LNHDA and CDR2 SQIVND (reference sequence). The CDR3 runs to 15 residues.

The TCR originated in a woman aged 35 to 49 who had recovered from COVID-19. The V call is TRBV19, the J call TRBJ2-1, with 12 bases matching TRBD2. What was sequenced was PBMCs or T cells enriched from blood (not recorded which). CDR3 sequence reads: CASSLRLAGESEQFF. The CDR3 DNA reads as TGTGCCAGTAGCCTTAGACTAGCGGGAGAGTCTGAGCAGTTCTTC.